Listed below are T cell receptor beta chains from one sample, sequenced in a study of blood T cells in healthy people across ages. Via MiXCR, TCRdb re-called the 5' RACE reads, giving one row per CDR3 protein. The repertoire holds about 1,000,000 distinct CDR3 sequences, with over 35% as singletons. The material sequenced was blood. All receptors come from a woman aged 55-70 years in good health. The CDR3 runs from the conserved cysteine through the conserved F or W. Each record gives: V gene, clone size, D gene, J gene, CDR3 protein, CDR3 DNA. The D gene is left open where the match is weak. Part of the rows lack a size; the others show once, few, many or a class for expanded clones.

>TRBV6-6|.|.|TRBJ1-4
CASSSGLVNEKLFF
TGTGCCAGCAGTTCCGGGTTAGTTAATGAAAAACTGTTTTTT
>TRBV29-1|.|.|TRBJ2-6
CSVRCSGANVLTF
TGCAGCGTTCGGTGCTCTGGGGCCAACGTCCTGACTTTC
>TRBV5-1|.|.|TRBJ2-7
CASSPGPASTYEQYF
TGCGCCAGCAGCCCAGGACCTGCATCAACCTACGAGCAGTACTTC
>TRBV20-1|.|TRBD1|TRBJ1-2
CSASQRAWDRDYGYTF
TGCAGTGCTAGCCAGCGGGCGTGGGACAGGGACTATGGCTACACCTTC
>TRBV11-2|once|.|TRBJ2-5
CASSKHIQETQYF
TGTGCCAGCAGCAAACATATTCAAGAGACCCAGTACTTC
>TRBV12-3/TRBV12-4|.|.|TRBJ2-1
CASSELVSDEQFF
TGTGCCAGCAGTGAACTAGTCAGCGATGAGCAGTTCTTC
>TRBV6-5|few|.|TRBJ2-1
CASSTPTEQFF
TGTGCCAGCAGTACCCCGACGGAACAGTTCTTC
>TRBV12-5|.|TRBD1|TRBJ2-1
CASGFFQGVTYNEQFF
TGTGCTAGTGGTTTCTTTCAGGGGGTAACGTACAATGAGCAGTTCTTC
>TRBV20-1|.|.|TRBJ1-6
CSARGAGTASSYNSPLHF
TGCAGTGCTAGAGGAGCGGGGACGGCTAGCTCCTATAATTCACCCCTCCACTTT
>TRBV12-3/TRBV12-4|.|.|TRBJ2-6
CASSFSGRGSGANVLTF
TGTGCCAGCAGTTTCAGTGGCAGGGGCTCTGGGGCCAACGTCCTGACTTTC
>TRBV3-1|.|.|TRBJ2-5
CASSQDLVGGETQYF
TGTGCCAGCAGCCAAGATCTGGTAGGCGGGGAGACCCAGTACTTC
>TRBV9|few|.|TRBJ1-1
CASSVDKNTEAFF
TGTGCCAGCAGCGTAGACAAGAACACTGAAGCTTTCTTT
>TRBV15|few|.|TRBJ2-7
CATSSRDSFSYEQYF
TGTGCCACCAGCAGCCGGGACTCTTTCTCCTACGAGCAGTACTTC
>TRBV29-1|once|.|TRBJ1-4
CSVRAGATNEKPFF
TGCAGCGTGCGCGCAGGGGCAACTAATGAAAAACCGTTTTTT
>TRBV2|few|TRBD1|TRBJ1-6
CASSEARGRGNSPLHF
TGTGCCAGCAGTGAAGCCAGGGGGCGTGGGAATTCACCCCTCCACTTT
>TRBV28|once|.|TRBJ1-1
CASSAQLAAVNTEAFF
TGTGCCAGCAGCGCTCAACTGGCAGCCGTGAACACTGAAGCTTTCTTT
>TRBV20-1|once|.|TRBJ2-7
CSAVSDRSGAQYF
TGCAGTGCGGTCTCCGACAGATCCGGGGCCCAGTACTTC
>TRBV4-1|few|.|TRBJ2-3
CASSSRNGGLGTDTQYF
TGCGCCAGCAGCTCTAGAAACGGGGGCCTAGGAACAGATACGCAGTATTTT
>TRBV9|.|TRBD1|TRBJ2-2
CASSPIGTGGPIITGELFF
TGTGCCAGCAGCCCAATCGGGACAGGGGGCCCTATAATCACCGGGGAGCTGTTTTTT
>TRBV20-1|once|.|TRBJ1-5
CSVWRGGNQPQHF
TGCAGTGTATGGAGGGGAGGTAATCAGCCCCAGCATTTT
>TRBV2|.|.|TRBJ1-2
CASSVRTRNYGYTF
TGTGCCAGCAGTGTAAGGACCCGAAACTATGGCTACACCTTC
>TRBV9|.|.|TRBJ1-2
CASNLTGFYGYTF
TGTGCCAGCAACCTCACAGGGTTCTATGGCTACACCTTC
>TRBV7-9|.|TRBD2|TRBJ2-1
CASSGSSGRNEQFF
TGTGCCAGCAGCGGCAGTAGCGGGAGAAATGAGCAGTTCTTC
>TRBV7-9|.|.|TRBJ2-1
CASSLTVGSNEQFF
TGTGCCAGCAGCCTCACGGTGGGGAGCAATGAGCAGTTCTTC
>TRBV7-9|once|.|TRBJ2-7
CASSLGVGWTYEQYF
TGTGCCAGCAGCTTAGGAGTAGGGTGGACCTACGAGCAGTACTTC
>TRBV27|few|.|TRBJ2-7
CASSPGGLIEQYF
TGTGCCAGCAGCCCAGGTGGACTTATTGAGCAGTACTTC